This T cell receptor beta chain was sequenced in a study of cytomegalovirus exposure and HLA in healthy donors. Points on this clone: Its matching antigen is unknown.

Both 60 Vbeta primers and 13 Jbeta primers went into the PCR. Profiled with immunoSEQ multiplex PCR; TCRdb holds only in-frame clones, not every one. This sample has 150,000 to 200,000 clones, with around 81% found just once. The study's findings and limits: TCR beta V- and J-gene trimming was later associated with a missense DCLRE1C variant. As a later analysis revealed, most CMV-associated TCR beta chains appeared HLA-restricted. In a later analysis, several top co-occurrence clusters appeared linked to parvovirus B19, influenza, CMV and Epstein-Barr virus. Reports state that TCR beta sequences accurately predicted most subjects' HLA-A and HLA-B alleles.

V was trimmed by 5 bases and J by 9 bases, leaving 14 bases between them. The CDR3 spans 13 residues. Germline V gene lookup returns CDR1 LNHDA and CDR2 SQIVND (reference sequence). The J gene is TRBJ1-5, the V gene TRBV19; no clear D. Sequenced: PBMCs. The TCR originated in a man aged 18 to 30 in good health and CMV-seronegative. In nucleotides, the CDR3 is TGTGCCAGTAGTTTCGGACTCCCAGGGCCCCAGCATTTT. Its translation is CASSFGLPGPQHF.